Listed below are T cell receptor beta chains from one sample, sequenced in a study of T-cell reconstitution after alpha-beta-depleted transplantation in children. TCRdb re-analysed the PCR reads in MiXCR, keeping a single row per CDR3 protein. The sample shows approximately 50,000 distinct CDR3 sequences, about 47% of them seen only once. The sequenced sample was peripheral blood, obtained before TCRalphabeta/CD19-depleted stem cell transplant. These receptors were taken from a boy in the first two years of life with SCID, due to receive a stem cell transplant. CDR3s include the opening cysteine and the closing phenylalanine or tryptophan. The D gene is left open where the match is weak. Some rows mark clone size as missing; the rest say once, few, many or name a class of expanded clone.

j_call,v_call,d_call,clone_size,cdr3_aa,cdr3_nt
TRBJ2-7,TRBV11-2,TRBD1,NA,CASSSVQGITYEQYF,TGTGCCAGCAGCTCAGTACAGGGGATTACCTACGAGCAGTACTTC
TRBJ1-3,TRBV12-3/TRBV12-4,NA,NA,CASSLLGSGNTIYF,TGTGCCAGCAGTTTACTCGGATCTGGAAACACCATATATTTT
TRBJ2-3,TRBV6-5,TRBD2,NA,CASSYSSSGGTDTQYF,TGTGCCAGCAGTTACTCGAGTAGCGGGGGCACAGATACGCAGTATTTT
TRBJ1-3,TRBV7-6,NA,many,CASSFGWGNTIYF,TGTGCCAGCAGCTTCGGATGGGGAAACACCATATATTTT
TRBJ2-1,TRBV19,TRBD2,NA,CASSIREGYNEQFF,TGTGCCAGTAGTATCAGGGAGGGTTACAATGAGCAGTTCTTC
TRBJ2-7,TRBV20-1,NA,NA,CSAIRDTSYEQYF,TGCAGTGCTATTCGGGACACCTCCTACGAGCAGTACTTC
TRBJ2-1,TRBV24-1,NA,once,CATRYSNEQFF,TGTGCCACCAGATACAGCAATGAGCAGTTCTTC
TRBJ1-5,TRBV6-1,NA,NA,CASRSRVEVSNQPQHF,TGTGCCAGCAGAAGTAGGGTGGAGGTGAGCAATCAGCCCCAGCATTTT
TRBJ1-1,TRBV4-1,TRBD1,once,CASSPSGGNTEAFF,TGCGCCAGCAGCCCTTCAGGGGGGAACACTGAAGCTTTCTTT
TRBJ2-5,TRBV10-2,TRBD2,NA,CASSEPEGASGGSYQETQYF,TGCGCCAGCAGTGAGCCCGAGGGCGCTAGCGGGGGCTCGTACCAAGAGACCCAGTACTTC
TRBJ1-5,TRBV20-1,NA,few,CCARDGATAGGNQPQHF,TGCTGTGCTAGAGATGGGGCCACAGCCGGGGGCAATCAGCCCCAGCATTTT
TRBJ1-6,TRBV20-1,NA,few,CSARVPEIMMSSYNSPLHF,TGCAGTGCTAGAGTCCCGGAAATAATGATGAGCTCCTATAATTCACCCCTCCACTTT
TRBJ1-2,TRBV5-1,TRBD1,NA,CASSLKGGTGEVRRYGYTF,TGCGCCAGCAGCTTAAAAGGAGGGACAGGGGAAGTCAGAAGGTATGGCTACACCTTC
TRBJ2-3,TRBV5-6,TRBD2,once,CASSFRGGPDTQYF,TGTGCCAGCAGCTTCCGGGGGGGCCCAGATACGCAGTATTTT
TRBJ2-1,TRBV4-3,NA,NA,CASSQEVGSAYNEQFF,TGCGCCAGCAGCCAAGAAGTAGGGTCGGCCTACAATGAGCAGTTCTTC
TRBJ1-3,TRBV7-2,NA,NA,CASSSDRRNTIYF,TGTGCCAGCAGCTCGGACCGACGGAACACCATATATTTT
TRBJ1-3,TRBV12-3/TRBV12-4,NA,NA,CASSSGDSSGNTIYF,TGTGCCAGCAGTTCAGGGGACTCCTCTGGAAACACCATATATTTT
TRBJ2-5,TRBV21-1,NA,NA,CASTSRDISQETQYF,TGTGCCAGCACATCGAGGGACATTTCCCAAGAGACCCAGTACTTC
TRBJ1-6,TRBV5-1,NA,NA,CASSLEWGADSPLHF,TGCGCCAGCAGCTTGGAGTGGGGCGCGGATTCACCCCTCCACTTT
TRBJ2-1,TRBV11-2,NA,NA,CASSPQGRPSNTYNEQFF,TGTGCCAGCAGCCCGCAGGGAAGGCCGTCTAATACCTACAATGAGCAGTTCTTC
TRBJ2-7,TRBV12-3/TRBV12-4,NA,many,CASSLASGTPAYEQYF,TGTGCCAGCAGTTTAGCCTCCGGGACACCTGCCTACGAGCAGTACTTC
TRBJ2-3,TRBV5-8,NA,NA,CASSLQVVTDTQYF,TGTGCCAGCAGCTTGCAGGTCGTCACAGATACGCAGTATTTT
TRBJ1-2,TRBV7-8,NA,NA,CASSFYMGPFSDGYTF,TGTGCCAGCAGCTTCTATATGGGGCCGTTTAGTGATGGCTACACCTTC
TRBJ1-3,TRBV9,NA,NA,CASSSSSYTIYF,TGTGCCAGCAGCTCATCAAGTTACACCATATATTTT
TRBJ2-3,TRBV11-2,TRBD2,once,CASSSRLAGGDTQYF,TGTGCCAGCAGTTCCCGACTAGCGGGAGGAGATACGCAGTATTTT
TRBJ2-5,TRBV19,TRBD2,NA,CASSTAGGQETQYF,TGTGCCAGTAGTACTGCGGGGGGGCAAGAGACCCAGTACTTC
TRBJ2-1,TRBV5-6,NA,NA,CASSLDIPRTRKNNEQFF,TGTGCCAGCAGCTTGGATATTCCGCGGACTCGAAAGAACAATGAGCAGTTCTTC
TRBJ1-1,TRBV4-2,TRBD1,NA,CASIQEEGARGTEAFF,TGTGCCAGCATCCAAGAGGAGGGGGCGCGAGGGACTGAAGCTTTCTTT
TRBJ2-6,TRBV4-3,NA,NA,CASSQDLGSGANVLTF,TGCGCCAGCAGCCAAGATTTGGGCTCTGGGGCCAACGTCCTGACTTTC
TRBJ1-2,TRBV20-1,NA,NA,CSASSGGYGYTF,TGCAGTGCTAGCTCGGGGGGCTATGGCTACACCTTC